This T cell receptor (beta chain) is drawn from a study of OX40 agonist ivuxolimab in advanced cancers. This CDR3 comprises 13 residues. Trimming removed 1 base from V and 4 bases from J, with 6 bases in between. Germline CDR1 is LNHNV and CDR2 is YYDKDF (reference sequence). This clone was detected only a few times. Clones were sequenced by immunoSEQ multiplex PCR, and TCRdb holds only the in-frame ones, with some missing. The table lists 15,000 to 25,000 clones, around two thirds of them singletons. Blood sampling was done at baseline, cycle 4 day 1, and cycle 7 day 1. This sequence originates from an adult with an advanced solid tumor such as melanoma, head and neck, liver or kidney cancer. This material consisted of CD4+ or CD8+ T cells sorted from blood, taken in a trial of the OX40 agonist ivuxolimab. The J gene is TRBJ2-3, the V gene TRBV15; D is uncertain. CDR3 protein: CATSRAKADTQYF. The CDR3 bases are TGTGCCACCAGCAGAGCCAAAGCAGATACGCAGTATTTT.